This is a list of T cell receptor beta chains from one sample in a study of cytomegalovirus exposure and HLA in healthy donors. Here immunoSEQ multiplex PCR was the method, and the copy in TCRdb shows in-frame clones only, minus some. The sample holds around 88,000 clones; around 74% are singletons and the top ten take 1.8%. Sequencing was performed on PBMCs. Receptor source: a male donor in good health and CMV-seronegative. Both conserved end residues are part of each CDR3. The D gene is left open where the match is weak. Clone size, where shown, is once, few, many, or a class for clones that have expanded.

D gene | J gene | clone size | V gene | CDR3 protein | CDR3 DNA
TRBD1 | TRBJ1-2 | NA | TRBV28 | CASSGHDGQGYGYTF | TGTGCCAGCAGTGGTCACGATGGACAGGGCTATGGCTACACCTTC
NA | TRBJ1-2 | NA | TRBV7-2 | CASSWGLFLGYTF | TGTGCCAGCAGCTGGGGACTGTTTCTAGGCTACACCTTC
TRBD1 | TRBJ1-1 | NA | TRBV6-5 | CASSLGQGSEAFF | TGTGCCAGCAGTTTGGGACAGGGGTCTGAAGCTTTCTTT
TRBD2 | TRBJ2-7 | NA | TRBV30 | CAWRLAGVLYEQYF | TGTGCCTGGAGGCTAGCGGGAGTTCTTTACGAGCAGTACTTC
TRBD1 | TRBJ1-2 | once | TRBV10-3 | CAIRTGTDNYGYTF | TGTGCCATCAGAACCGGGACAGATAACTATGGCTACACCTTC
TRBD2 | TRBJ2-1 | NA | TRBV30 | CAWSRLLAGGNEQFF | TGTGCCTGGAGCAGGTTGCTAGCGGGAGGTAATGAGCAGTTCTTC
TRBD1 | TRBJ2-7 | NA | TRBV7-2 | CASRYTGTGANYEQYF | TGTGCCAGCAGGTATACCGGGACAGGGGCCAACTACGAGCAGTACTTC
TRBD2 | TRBJ2-1 | NA | TRBV6-4 | CASSDSSGTYNEQFF | TGTGCCAGCAGTGACTCCAGCGGGACCTACAATGAGCAGTTCTTC
NA | TRBJ2-5 | NA | TRBV5-1 | CASSLAQGWQTQYF | TGCGCCAGCAGCTTGGCCCAGGGGTGGCAGACCCAGTACTTC
TRBD1 | TRBJ2-3 | NA | TRBV7-2 | CASSWAPGQRFTDTQYF | TGTGCCAGCAGCTGGGCACCGGGACAGAGATTCACAGATACGCAGTATTTT
NA | TRBJ2-3 | NA | TRBV5-1 | CASSLVSGSTDTQYF | TGCGCCAGCAGCTTGGTGTCAGGGAGCACAGATACGCAGTATTTT
TRBD1 | TRBJ2-7 | NA | TRBV9 | CASSVAGTGVYEQYF | TGTGCCAGCAGCGTAGCAGGGACAGGCGTCTACGAGCAGTACTTC
NA | TRBJ2-7 | NA | TRBV27 | CASRPRGTRSSREQYF | TGTGCCAGCAGACCCCGGGGGACCCGATCTTCCCGCGAGCAGTACTTC
NA | TRBJ1-2 | NA | TRBV30 | CACDSAGYTF | TGTGCCTGCGACAGCGCCGGCTACACCTTC
TRBD1 | TRBJ1-4 | NA | TRBV28 | CASSAGTGGEKLFF | TGTGCCAGCAGTGCCGGGACAGGGGGTGAAAAACTGTTTTTT
TRBD2 | TRBJ2-2 | NA | TRBV7-2 | CASSLDKLAGGTGELFF | TGTGCCAGCAGCTTAGATAAACTAGCGGGAGGGACCGGGGAGCTGTTTTTT
NA | TRBJ2-6 | NA | TRBV5-1 | CASSPPQGAGANVLTF | TGCGCCAGCAGCCCTCCACAGGGAGCTGGGGCCAACGTCCTGACTTTC
NA | TRBJ2-1 | NA | TRBV21-1 | CASSKSARDCSCPYNEQFF | TGTGCCAGCAGCAAATCAGCCAGGGACTGTAGCTGCCCCTACAATGAGCAGTTCTTC
TRBD2 | TRBJ2-3 | NA | TRBV7-3 | CASSLIRPSGVDTQYF | TGTGCCAGCAGCTTAATCCGACCTAGCGGGGTGGATACGCAGTATTTT
TRBD2 | TRBJ2-7 | NA | TRBV9 | CASSRDQTSNEQYF | TGTGCCAGCTCCCGGGACCAGACTAGCAACGAGCAGTACTTC
NA | TRBJ2-1 | NA | TRBV30 | CAWSEGVPYNEQFF | TGTGCCTGGAGTGAAGGGGTGCCCTACAATGAGCAGTTCTTC
TRBD1 | TRBJ1-2 | NA | TRBV28 | CASSSAAFQGVRGYGYTF | TGTGCCAGCAGTTCAGCCGCTTTTCAGGGGGTTCGCGGCTATGGCTACACCTTC
NA | TRBJ2-7 | NA | TRBV6-1 | CASSEMDTSSYEQYF | TGTGCCAGCAGTGAGATGGACACGAGCTCCTACGAGCAGTACTTC
NA | TRBJ1-1 | NA | TRBV7-8 | CASSLAAGGTEAFF | TGTGCCAGCAGCTTAGCGGCTGGGGGGACTGAAGCTTTCTTT
TRBD1 | TRBJ1-2 | NA | TRBV30 | CAWSVPGRGNGYTF | TGTGCCTGGAGTGTACCCGGCAGGGGGAATGGCTACACCTTC
NA | TRBJ2-1 | NA | TRBV6-5 | CASSYLATGTGNEQFF | TGTGCCAGCAGTTACCTGGCCACGGGTACTGGCAATGAGCAGTTCTTC